The 26 T cell receptor beta chains given below trace back to one sample, sequenced in a study of blood T cell repertoires in COVID-19. The method was immunoSEQ multiplex PCR; TCRdb's version includes in-frame clones alone and lacks a portion of them. The repertoire holds approximately 80,000 clones, about four fifths seen once, with more than 2% in the top ten. The sequenced sample was peripheral blood. These receptor sequences come from a woman between 65 and 79 years old with acute or convalescent COVID-19.

Worth noting for this clone: The junction and the germline gene differ at one end; a read error may be behind it. This chain connects TRBV28 to TRBJ2-1; D may be TRBD1 (6 bases). Germline loops: CDR1 MDHEN, CDR2 SYDVKM. The CDR3 length is 16 residues. Here the CDR3 reads CVSSSLDSKNYNEQFF. CDR3 bases: TGTGTCAGCAGTTCCTTGGACAGCAAGAACTACAATGAGCAGTTCTTC.

This rearrangement joins TRBV6-5 to TRBJ1-4, with D hard to call. The V end was cut by 2 bases, the J end by 7 bases, with 8 bases between. CDR1 and CDR2 (germline): MNHEY, SVGAGI. The CDR3 is 13 residues long. The CDR3 sequence: CASSYILSEKLFF. CDR3 DNA sequence: TGTGCCAGCAGTTACATTCTGTCTGAAAAACTGTTTTTT.

The rearrangement uses TRBV10-2 and TRBJ1-1; a weak D match, TRBD1 (5 bases). The CDR3 extends over 13 amino acids. Germline assignment: CDR1 WSHSY and CDR2 SAAADI. With 10 bases removed from V and 2 bases from J, the gap between germline ends came to 14 bases. The DNA for the CDR3 is TGCGCCATCCGACAGAAGACTAACACTGAAGCTTTCTTT. Protein product: CAIRQKTNTEAFF.

The chain combines TRBV30 with TRBJ1-2; D may be TRBD1 (6 bases). Per germline, CDR1 GTSNPN and CDR2 SVGIG (reference sequence). This CDR3 spans 15 amino acids. Trimming pared 0 bases from V and 8 bases from J, leaving 19 bases between. The CDR3 DNA sequence: TGTGCCTGGAGTGTAGGACAGAAATCCTGGGAGGGCTACACCTTC. Its translation is CAWSVGQKSWEGYTF.

CDR3 coding DNA: TGTGCCAGCAGCTATCGCGGACAGGGGAGCTATGGCTACACCTTC. This gives the protein CASSYRGQGSYGYTF. J is TRBJ1-2 and V is TRBV7-9; 9 nucleotides match TRBD1. The trim removed 4 bases at V and 4 bases at J, leaving 7 bases unmatched. The CDR3 runs 15 residues. The germline CDR1 and CDR2 sequences are SEHNR and FQNEAQ (reference sequence).

The chain links TRBV28 to TRBJ1-2; perhaps TRBD1 as D (5 bases). The CDR3 is 13 residues long. V gave up 6 bases and J gave up 6 bases, with 14 bases separating them. Germline loops: CDR1 MDHEN, CDR2 SYDVKM. CDR3 coding DNA: TGTGCCAGCAGGGGGGGACTTGAAAATGGCTACACCTTC. Its translation: CASRGGLENGYTF.

This clone was found once. The V call is TRBV4-1, the J call TRBJ1-1, with D unresolved. Germline assignment: CDR1 MGHRA and CDR2 YSYEKL. The CDR3 length is 18 residues. The V and J ends lost 1 base and 4 bases respectively, with 22 bases between them. The CDR3 region has the DNA TGCGCCAGCAGCCAAGTCACCATTTCCCCCGCTCTACTCACTGAAGCTTTCTTT. It translates to CASSQVTISPALLTEAFF.

V usage is TRBV27 and J usage is TRBJ2-5, with 8 positions matching TRBD1. This CDR3 region has 15 residues. V lost 4 bases, J lost 4 bases, and 8 bases stayed unmatched. The germline CDR1 and CDR2 sequences are MNHEY and SMNVEV (reference sequence). The CDR3 bases are TGTGCCAGCAGTTCAGGACAGGGTTTTGGAGAGACCCAGTACTTC. As protein: CASSSGQGFGETQYF.

V gene TRBV10-1 combines with J gene TRBJ2-6; 7 bases are a match to TRBD1. V shed 8 bases and J 0 bases; nucleotides not matched to a gene: 4. CDR1 and CDR2 from the germline V gene are WNHNN and SYGVQD (reference sequence). The CDR3 is made up of 15 amino acids. CDR3 nucleotide sequence: TGCGCCAGCTCGGCAGGGGGCTCTGGGGCCAACGTCCTGACTTTC. Residues: CASSAGGSGANVLTF.

CDR3 loop: CASSARGWAYEQYF. CDR3 DNA sequence: TGTGCCAGCAGCGCCAGGGGATGGGCCTACGAGCAGTACTTC. The rearrangement links TRBV11-3 to TRBJ2-7; maybe TRBD1 (6 bases). CDR3 length: 14 residues. CDR1 SGHNT and CDR2 YENEEA come from the germline V gene. The V end lost 5 bases, the J end lost 2 bases, and 13 bases lay between the germline ends.

V is TRBV5-4 and J is TRBJ1-2; 10 nucleotides line up with TRBD1. Germline lookup yields CDR1 SGHNT and CDR2 YYREEE (reference sequence). This CDR3 has 16 residues. The ends lost 0 bases at V and 7 bases at J; junction bases unmatched: 9. The CDR3 DNA is TGTGCCAGCAGCTTGGCACAGGGACAGGGGCCATCTGGCTACACCTTC. As protein: CASSLAQGQGPSGYTF.

V gene TRBV7-3 combines with J gene TRBJ2-7; the match to TRBD1 covers 8 bases. V was pared by 5 bases and J by 5 bases, with 8 bases of the junction left unmatched. Germline V lookup: CDR1 SGHTA, CDR2 FQGTGA. This CDR3 has 14 residues. The CDR3 spells CASSPGQDWDEQYF. As DNA, the CDR3 is TGTGCCAGCAGCCCGGGACAGGACTGGGACGAGCAGTACTTC.

This chain links TRBV5-1 with TRBJ1-2; 7 nucleotides align to TRBD1. Trimming removed 4 bases from V and 5 bases from J; junction bases left unmatched: 11. Germline V lookup: CDR1 SGHRS, CDR2 YFSETQ. The CDR3 contains 15 residues. DNA of the CDR3: TGCGCCAGCAGCGCCGGGACAGCACCCTGGTATGGCTACACCTTC. It yields the protein CASSAGTAPWYGYTF.

The J gene is TRBJ2-7, the V gene TRBV3-1 (or the pseudogene TRBV3-2); D might be TRBD1 (5 bases). Germline values: CDR1 LGHDT, CDR2 YNNKEL (reference sequence). There are 12 residues in the CDR3. The V end lost 4 bases, the J end lost 5 bases, and 9 bases lay between the germline ends. For the CDR3, the DNA is TGTGCCAGCAGCCCCCAGGGAAACGAGCAGTACTTC. Translated, it gives CASSPQGNEQYF.

This chain uses TRBV27 with TRBJ1-6, with a weak D call TRBD1 (5 bases). The CDR3 is 15 residues long. V gave up 3 bases and J gave up 6 bases, with 12 bases separating them. Germline V gives CDR1 MNHEY, CDR2 SMNVEV (reference sequence). CDR3 coding DNA: TGTGCCAGCAGTTTGGAAGGGGCCCCTAATTCACCCCTCCACTTT. This gives the protein CASSLEGAPNSPLHF.

The V and J genes are TRBV7-3 and TRBJ1-5, with 7 positions matching TRBD1. Trimming took 5 bases from V and 6 from J; bases not matched to a gene: 4. The CDR3 is 13 amino acids. CDR1 is SGHTA, CDR2 FQGTGA, per germline. In nucleotides, the CDR3 is TGTGCCAGCAGCCAGGGGGGAGGTCAGCCCCAGCATTTT. This encodes CASSQGGGQPQHF.

J is TRBJ2-7 and V is TRBV6-6, with D perhaps matching TRBD1 (5 bases). The germline gives CDR1 MNHNY, CDR2 SVGAGI (reference sequence). With 2 bases removed from V and 0 bases from J, the gap between germline ends came to 11 bases. This CDR3 has 15 residues. The CDR3 DNA reads TGTGCCAGCAGTTACGGGGCGGCGAGCTCCTACGAGCAGTACTTC. Translated, it gives CASSYGAASSYEQYF.

The genes are TRBV2 and TRBJ1-6, with 9 bases that match TRBD1. V shed 5 bases, J shed 7 bases, and the junction held 6 bases outside the gene matches. The CDR3 is 15 residues long. CDR1 and CDR2 from the germline V gene are SNHLY and FYNNEI. The CDR3 sequence: CASSTTGGRNSPLHF. The DNA of the CDR3 is TGTGCCAGCAGTACCACAGGGGGCCGGAATTCACCCCTCCACTTT. Looking up the rest from reference TRBV2 and TRBJ1-6 gives the full variable domain: EPEVTQTPSHQVTQMGQEVILRCVPISNHLYFYWYRQILGQKVEFLVSFYNNEISEKSEIFDDQFSVERPDGSNFTLKIRSTKLEDSAMYFCASSTTGGRNSPLHFGNGTRLTVT.

This chain connects TRBV5-1 to TRBJ2-1, with 8 positions matching TRBD1. Germline CDR1 is SGHRS and CDR2 is YFSETQ. The CDR3 covers 14 residues. V shed 6 bases and J 3 bases; nucleotides not matched to a gene: 5. The CDR3 sequence: CASTPGTGYNEQFF. The CDR3 coding sequence is TGCGCCAGCACCCCCGGGACAGGCTACAATGAGCAGTTCTTC.

This chain connects TRBV19 to TRBJ1-1, with D unresolved. CDR1 and CDR2 (germline): LNHDA, SQIVND (reference sequence). With 3 bases removed from V and 1 base from J, the gap between germline ends came to 15 bases. CDR3 length: 16 amino acids. The CDR3 spells CASSIGGRIQNTEAFF. The DNA of the CDR3 is TGTGCCAGTAGTATCGGCGGCCGCATCCAGAACACTGAAGCTTTCTTT.

This rearrangement joins TRBV5-1 to TRBJ2-1; 11 bases are shared with TRBD2. Germline CDR1 reads SGHRS; CDR2 reads YFSETQ. The CDR3 contains 16 residues. V shed 0 bases and J 4 bases; nucleotides not matched to a gene: 3. The CDR3 nucleotides are TGCGCCAGCAGCTTGGCCACTAGCGGGGGTTACAATGAGCAGTTCTTC. Translation gives CASSLATSGGYNEQFF.

The V and J genes are TRBV13 and TRBJ1-3, with D uncertain. The germline CDR1 and CDR2 sequences are PRHDT and FYEKMQ (reference sequence). Trimming removed 6 bases at V and 4 bases at J, with 13 bases between. CDR3 length equals 14 residues. CDR3 in DNA: TGTGCCAGCAGGCTATCGGGTACGGGAAACACCATATATTTT. Amino acid sequence: CASRLSGTGNTIYF. The full variable domain, in which reference TRBV13 and TRBJ1-3 provide the parts outside the CDR3, is AAGVIQSPRHLIKEKRETATLKCYPIPRHDTVYWYQQGPGQDPQFLISFYEKMQSDKGSIPDRFSAQQFSDYHSELNMSSLELGDSALYFCASRLSGTGNTIYFGEGSWLTVV.

The chain carries TRBV5-1 and TRBJ2-1; D not certain. Germline CDR1 SGHRS, CDR2 YFSETQ. The CDR3 extends over 13 amino acids. With 6 bases removed from V and 3 bases from J, the gap between germline ends came to 10 bases. The CDR3 coding sequence is TGCGCCAGCATATACCAGATCTACAATGAGCAGTTCTTC. Translating gives CASIYQIYNEQFF.

The CDR3 loop reads CASSVRENTEAFF. In DNA, the CDR3 is TGTGCCAGTAGTGTCCGGGAGAACACTGAAGCTTTCTTT. The rearrangement joins TRBV19 to TRBJ1-1; D remains ambiguous. The CDR3 is 13 residues long. Trimming took 5 bases from V and 1 from J, leaving 8 bases between them. CDR1 is LNHDA, CDR2 SQIVND, per germline (reference sequence).

The V call is TRBV12-3 or TRBV12-4, the J call TRBJ1-5; D is perhaps TRBD1 (6 bases). Trimming took 6 bases from V and 6 from J, leaving 12 bases between them. The CDR3 consists of 13 residues. The CDR3 sequence: CASSPDSRQPQHF. The CDR3 DNA reads TGTGCCAGCAGCCCGGACAGCCGTCAGCCCCAGCATTTT.

This chain uses TRBV5-4 with TRBJ1-6; unclear D gene. Germline values: CDR1 SGHNT, CDR2 YYREEE (reference sequence). V dropped 4 bases and J dropped 10 bases, with 15 bases sitting between them. The CDR3 has 14 amino acids. The CDR3 sequence: CASSPRGYGSPLHF. In DNA, the CDR3 is TGTGCCAGCAGCCCGCGAGGGTACGGGTCACCCCTCCACTTT.